A single TCR beta chain is shown here with its context. As yet, its antigen is unknown. V was clipped by 0 bases and J by 1 base; unmatched bases: 10. The CDR3 sequence is 20 residues long. The germline CDR1 and CDR2 sequences are LGHNA and YNFKEQ. The data were obtained in a study of OX40 agonist ivuxolimab in advanced cancers. Libraries were prepared by immunoSEQ multiplex PCR; TCRdb keeps only in-frame clonotypes and omits some of them. The sample lists about 45,000 clones, around 84% occurring once. Study-wide results and limits: On average, a greater number of expanded clones characterised CD8+ T cells relative to CD4+.

The receptor's source is an adult with an advanced solid tumor such as melanoma, head and neck, liver or kidney cancer. The source was CD4+ or CD8+ T cells sorted from blood, collected in a trial of the OX40 agonist ivuxolimab. J is TRBJ2-2 and V is TRBV4-2; 11 bases align to TRBD2. The CDR3: CASSQELLAGGVENTGELFF. For the CDR3, the DNA is TGTGCCAGCAGCCAAGAGCTGTTAGCGGGGGGGGTGGAGAACACCGGGGAGCTGTTTTTT.